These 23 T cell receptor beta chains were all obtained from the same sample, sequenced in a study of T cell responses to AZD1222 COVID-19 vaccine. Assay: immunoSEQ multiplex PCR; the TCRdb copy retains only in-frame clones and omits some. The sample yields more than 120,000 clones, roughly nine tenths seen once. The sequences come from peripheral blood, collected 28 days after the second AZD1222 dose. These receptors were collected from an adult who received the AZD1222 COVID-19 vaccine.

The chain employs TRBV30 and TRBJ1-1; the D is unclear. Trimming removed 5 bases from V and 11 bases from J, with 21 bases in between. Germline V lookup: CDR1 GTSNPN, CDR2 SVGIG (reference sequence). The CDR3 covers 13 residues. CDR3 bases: TGTGCCTGGGACCACGTCGAGGGAGGGAGTGCTTTCTTT. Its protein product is CAWDHVEGGSAFF. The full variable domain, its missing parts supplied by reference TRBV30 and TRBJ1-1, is SQTIHQWPATLVQPVGSPLSLECTVEGTSNPNLYWYRQAAGRGLQLLFYSVGIGQISSEVPQNLSASRPQDRQFILSSKKLLLSDSGFYLCAWDHVEGGSAFFGQGTRLTVV.

Written as DNA, the CDR3 is TGTGCCAGCAGCTTACCTAGCGAGAATGAGCAGTTCTTC. Translated, it gives CASSLPSENEQFF. The chain combines TRBV11-3 with TRBJ2-1, with a weak D call TRBD2 (6 bases). V lost 2 bases to trimming and J lost 7 bases, with 9 bases between them. This CDR3 is built from 13 residues. CDR1 is SGHNT and CDR2 is YENEEA in the germline V gene.

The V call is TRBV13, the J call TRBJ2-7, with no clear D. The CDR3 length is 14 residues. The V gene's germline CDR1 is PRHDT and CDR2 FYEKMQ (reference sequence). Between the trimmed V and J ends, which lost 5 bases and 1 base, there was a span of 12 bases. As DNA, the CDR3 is TGTGCCAGCAGCCTTAGAACAGTGTCCTACGAGCAGTACTTC. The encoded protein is CASSLRTVSYEQYF.

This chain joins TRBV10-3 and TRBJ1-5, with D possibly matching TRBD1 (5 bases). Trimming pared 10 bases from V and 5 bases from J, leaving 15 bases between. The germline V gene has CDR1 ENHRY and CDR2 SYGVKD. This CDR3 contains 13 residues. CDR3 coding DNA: TGTGCCACCCAGCGGAGGGGTGATCAGCCCCAGCATTTT. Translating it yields CATQRRGDQPQHF.

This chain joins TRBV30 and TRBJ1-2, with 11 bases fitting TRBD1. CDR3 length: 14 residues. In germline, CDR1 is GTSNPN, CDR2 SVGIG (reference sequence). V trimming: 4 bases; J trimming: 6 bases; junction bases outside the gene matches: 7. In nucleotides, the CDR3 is TGTGCCTGGAACTCCGGACAGGGGGCTGATGGCTACACCTTC. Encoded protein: CAWNSGQGADGYTF.

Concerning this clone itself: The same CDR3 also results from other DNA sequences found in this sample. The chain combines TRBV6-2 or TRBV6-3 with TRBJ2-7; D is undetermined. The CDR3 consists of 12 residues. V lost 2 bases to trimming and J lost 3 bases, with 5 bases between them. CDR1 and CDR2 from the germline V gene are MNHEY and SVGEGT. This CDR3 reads CASSYPDYEQYF. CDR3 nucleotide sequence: TGTGCCAGCAGTTACCCAGACTACGAGCAGTACTTC.

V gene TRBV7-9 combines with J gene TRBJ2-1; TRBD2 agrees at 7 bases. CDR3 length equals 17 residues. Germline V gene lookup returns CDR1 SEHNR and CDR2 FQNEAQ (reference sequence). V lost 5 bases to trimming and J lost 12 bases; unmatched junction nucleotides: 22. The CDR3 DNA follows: TGTGCCAGCAGCCTCCCTGAGGGGAGGGCGGGGAGAATGGGGCAGTTCTTC. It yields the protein CASSLPEGRAGRMGQFF.

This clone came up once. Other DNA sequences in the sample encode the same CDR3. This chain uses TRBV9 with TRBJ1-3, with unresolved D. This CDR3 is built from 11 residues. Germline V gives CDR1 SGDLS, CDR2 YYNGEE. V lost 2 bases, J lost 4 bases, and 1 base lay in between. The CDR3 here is CASSVGNTIYF. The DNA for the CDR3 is TGTGCCAGCAGCGTGGGAAACACCATATATTTT.

CDR3 residues: CASSPGNGNTIYF. The CDR3 DNA sequence: TGTGCCAGCAGCCCCGGGAATGGAAACACCATATATTTT. The V gene is TRBV6-1, the J gene TRBJ1-3, with D unclear. The CDR3 loop spans 13 amino acids. The germline gives CDR1 MNHNS, CDR2 SASEGT. The ends were cut back, 6 bases at V and 3 bases at J, with 9 bases in the middle.

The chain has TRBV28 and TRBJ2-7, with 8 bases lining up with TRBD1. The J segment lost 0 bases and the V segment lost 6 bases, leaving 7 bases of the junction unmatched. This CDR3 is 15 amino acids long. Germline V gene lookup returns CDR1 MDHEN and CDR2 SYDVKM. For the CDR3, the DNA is TGTGCCAGCAGCGTGGGACAGGTGATCTCCTACGAGCAGTACTTC. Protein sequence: CASSVGQVISYEQYF.

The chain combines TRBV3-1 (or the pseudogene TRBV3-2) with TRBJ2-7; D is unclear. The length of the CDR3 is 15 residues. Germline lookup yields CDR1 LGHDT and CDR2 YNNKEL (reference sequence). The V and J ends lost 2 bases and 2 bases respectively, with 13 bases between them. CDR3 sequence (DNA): TGTGCCAGCAGCCAATGGAACCTACGCCCCTACGAGCAGTACTTC. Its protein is CASSQWNLRPYEQYF.

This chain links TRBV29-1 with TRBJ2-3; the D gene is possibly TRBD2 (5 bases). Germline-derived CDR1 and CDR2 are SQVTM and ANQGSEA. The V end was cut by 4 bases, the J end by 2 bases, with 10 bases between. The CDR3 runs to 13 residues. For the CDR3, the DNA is TGCAGCGTTGCGGGGAAGCTCACAGATACGCAGTATTTT. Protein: CSVAGKLTDTQYF.

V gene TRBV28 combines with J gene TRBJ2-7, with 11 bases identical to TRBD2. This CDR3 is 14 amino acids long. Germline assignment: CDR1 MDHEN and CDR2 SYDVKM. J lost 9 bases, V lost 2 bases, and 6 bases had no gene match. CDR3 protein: CASSLRLAGGWQYF. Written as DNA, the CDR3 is TGTGCCAGCAGTTTACGATTAGCGGGAGGGTGGCAGTACTTC.

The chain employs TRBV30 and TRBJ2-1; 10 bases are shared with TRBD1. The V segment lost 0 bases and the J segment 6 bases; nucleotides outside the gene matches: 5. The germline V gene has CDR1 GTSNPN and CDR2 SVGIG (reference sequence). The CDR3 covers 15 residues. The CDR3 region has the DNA TGTGCCTGGAGTGTGCACGGGACAGGGGCCAATGAGCAGTTCTTC. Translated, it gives CAWSVHGTGANEQFF.

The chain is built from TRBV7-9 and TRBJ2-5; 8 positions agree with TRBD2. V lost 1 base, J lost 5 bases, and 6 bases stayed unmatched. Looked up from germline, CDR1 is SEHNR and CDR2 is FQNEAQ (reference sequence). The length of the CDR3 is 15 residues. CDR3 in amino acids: CASSLGAGGAETQYF. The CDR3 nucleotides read TGTGCCAGCAGCTTAGGGGCGGGAGGAGCGGAGACCCAGTACTTC.

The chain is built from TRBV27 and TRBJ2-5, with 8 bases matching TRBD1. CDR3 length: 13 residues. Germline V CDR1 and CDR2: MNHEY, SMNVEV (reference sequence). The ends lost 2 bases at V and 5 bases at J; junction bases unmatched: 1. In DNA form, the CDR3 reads TGTGCCAGCAGTTTAAGACAGGGGGAGACCCAGTACTTC. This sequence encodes CASSLRQGETQYF.

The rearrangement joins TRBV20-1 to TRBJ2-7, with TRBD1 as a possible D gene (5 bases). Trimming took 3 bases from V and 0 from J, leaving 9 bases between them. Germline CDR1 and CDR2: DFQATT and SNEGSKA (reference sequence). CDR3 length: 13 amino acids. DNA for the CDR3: TGCAGTGCTAGTCCGGACAACTCCTACGAGCAGTACTTC. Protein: CSASPDNSYEQYF.

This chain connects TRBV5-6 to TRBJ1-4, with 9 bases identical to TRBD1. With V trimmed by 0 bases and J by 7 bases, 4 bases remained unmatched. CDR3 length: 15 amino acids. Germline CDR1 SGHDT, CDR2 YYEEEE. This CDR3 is CASSLVGTGTEKLFF. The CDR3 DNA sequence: TGTGCCAGCAGCTTGGTCGGGACAGGGACTGAAAAACTGTTTTTT.

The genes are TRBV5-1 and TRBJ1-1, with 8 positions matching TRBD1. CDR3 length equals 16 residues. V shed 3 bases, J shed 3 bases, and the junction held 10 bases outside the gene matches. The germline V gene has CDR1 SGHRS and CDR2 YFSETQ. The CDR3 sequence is CASSWRPTGEDTEAFF. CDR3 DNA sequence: TGCGCCAGCAGCTGGCGACCGACAGGGGAGGACACTGAAGCTTTCTTT.

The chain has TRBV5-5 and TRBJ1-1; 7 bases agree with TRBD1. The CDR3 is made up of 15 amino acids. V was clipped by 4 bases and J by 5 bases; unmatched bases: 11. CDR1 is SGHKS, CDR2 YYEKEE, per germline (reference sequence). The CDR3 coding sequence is TGTGCCAGCAGCCCGATACCGGGACAGAAAACTGAAGCTTTCTTT. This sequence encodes CASSPIPGQKTEAFF.

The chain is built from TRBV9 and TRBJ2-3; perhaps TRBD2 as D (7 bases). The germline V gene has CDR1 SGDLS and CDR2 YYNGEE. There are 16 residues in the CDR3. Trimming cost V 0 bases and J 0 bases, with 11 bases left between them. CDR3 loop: CASSVGGGPSTDTQYF. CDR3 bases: TGTGCCAGCAGCGTAGGCGGGGGCCCTAGCACAGATACGCAGTATTTT.

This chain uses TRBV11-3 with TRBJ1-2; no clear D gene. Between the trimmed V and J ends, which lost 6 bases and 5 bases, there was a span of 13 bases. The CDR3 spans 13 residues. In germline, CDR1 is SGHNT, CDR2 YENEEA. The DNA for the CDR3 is TGTGCCAGCAGTCCAAAGCGGGAGTATGGCTACACCTTC. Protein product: CASSPKREYGYTF.

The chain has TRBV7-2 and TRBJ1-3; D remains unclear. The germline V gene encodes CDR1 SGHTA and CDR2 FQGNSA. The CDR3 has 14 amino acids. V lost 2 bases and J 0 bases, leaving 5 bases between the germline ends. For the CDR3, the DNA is TGTGCCAGCAGCTTAACGCACTCTGGAAACACCATATATTTT. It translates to CASSLTHSGNTIYF. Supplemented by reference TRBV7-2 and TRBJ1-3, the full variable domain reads GAGVSQSPSNKVTEKGKDVELRCDPISGHTALYWYRQSLGQGLEFLIYFQGNSAPDKSGLPSDRFSAERTGGSVSTLTIQRTQQEDSAVYLCASSLTHSGNTIYFGEGSWLTVV.